Listed below are T cell receptor beta chains from one sample, sequenced in a study of tumor-infiltrating lymphocytes in oesophageal squamous cell carcinoma. TCRdb re-called the PCR reads through MiXCR, storing one row per CDR3 protein. Counted here are about 22,000 distinct CDR3 sequences, about 35% occurring once; the ten biggest clones make up approximately 19%. Input material: esophageal tumor tissue. These receptors originate from a female donor with esophageal squamous cell carcinoma. The CDR3 runs from the conserved cysteine through the conserved F or W. The order of the fields is J gene, V gene, D gene, clone size, CDR3 DNA, CDR3 protein. The D gene is left open where the match is weak. Size is stated for part of the rows, as once, few or many counts, or as a class when the clone is expanded.

J: TRBJ2-5
V: TRBV7-7
D: NA
size: many
DNA: TGTGCTAGCAGCTTAGAATCCAACAATGAGCAGTACTTC
CDR3: CASSLESNNEQYF

J: TRBJ2-7
V: TRBV6-1
D: NA
size: many
DNA: TGTGCCAGCAGGGAATCGGGCAGGGAGAATGAGCAGTACTTC
CDR3: CASRESGRENEQYF

J: TRBJ2-1
V: TRBV24-1
D: NA
size: many
DNA: TGTGCCACCAGTGATTCCACCACCCCCAGAGTTGGGCCTGAGCAGTTCTTC
CDR3: CATSDSTTPRVGPEQFF

J: TRBJ1-5
V: TRBV6-1
D: NA
size: many
DNA: TGTGCCAGCAGCTACAGCGCCCCGAATCAGCCCCAGCATTTT
CDR3: CASSYSAPNQPQHF

J: TRBJ2-3
V: TRBV11-3
D: NA
size: few
DNA: TGTGCCAGCAGCTTAGTCGGAAGAGATACGCAGTATTTT
CDR3: CASSLVGRDTQYF

J: TRBJ2-2
V: TRBV7-6
D: TRBD2
size: NA
DNA: TGTGCCAGCAGCTTAGGAGCTAGCGGAGTGAACACCGGGGAGCTGTTTTTT
CDR3: CASSLGASGVNTGELFF

J: TRBJ1-1
V: TRBV28
D: NA
size: many
DNA: TGTGCCAGCAGTGCCCGGGACTTCTTGGACACTGAAGCTTTCTTT
CDR3: CASSARDFLDTEAFF

J: TRBJ2-1
V: TRBV7-8
D: NA
size: once
DNA: TGTGCCAGCAGCTCCTCGTGGACAGGCGGGGATGAGCAGTTCTTC
CDR3: CASSSSWTGGDEQFF

J: TRBJ2-3
V: TRBV24-1
D: NA
size: NA
DNA: TGTGCCACCAGTGATTTGGGCGGGCCCGGAGCAGATACGCAGTATTTT
CDR3: CATSDLGGPGADTQYF

J: TRBJ2-2
V: TRBV7-2
D: NA
size: medium-sized
DNA: TGTGCCAGCAGCTCCCTCCGGTCCGGGGAGCTGTTTTTT
CDR3: CASSSLRSGELFF

J: TRBJ2-1
V: TRBV28
D: TRBD2
size: many
DNA: TGTGCCAGCAGTTCTCGGACTAGTCGACACGTGCAGTTCTTC
CDR3: CASSSRTSRHVQFF

J: TRBJ2-7
V: TRBV6-1
D: TRBD1
size: NA
DNA: TGTGCCAGCAGTGAAGCGCTAGTTGGGACAGGGTCCTCCGAGCAGTACTTC
CDR3: CASSEALVGTGSSEQYF

J: TRBJ1-4
V: TRBV20-1
D: NA
size: NA
DNA: TGCAGTGCTAGAAGCTCTAGCGGGGCGCGAGAAAAACTGTTTTTT
CDR3: CSARSSSGAREKLFF

J: TRBJ2-7
V: TRBV4-1
D: TRBD2
size: NA
DNA: TGCGCCAGCAGCCGCCAGACTAGCGGGAGCTACGAGCAGTACTTC
CDR3: CASSRQTSGSYEQYF

J: TRBJ2-7
V: TRBV12-3/TRBV12-4
D: NA
size: NA
DNA: TGTGCCAGCAGGGATACTAGCTCCTACGAGCAGTACTTC
CDR3: CASRDTSSYEQYF

J: TRBJ1-2
V: TRBV5-5
D: NA
size: many
DNA: TGTGCCAGCAGCTTGCTGAGGACACTGGCATTAAACTATGGCTACACCTTC
CDR3: CASSLLRTLALNYGYTF

J: TRBJ2-3
V: TRBV12-3/TRBV12-4
D: TRBD1
size: NA
DNA: TGTGCCAGCTTGTACAGGGGTAGCACAGATACGCAGTATTTT
CDR3: CASLYRGSTDTQYF

J: TRBJ2-7
V: TRBV7-9
D: NA
size: many
DNA: TGTGCCAGCAGTAACAGTATGAGCTCCTACAATGAGCAGTACTTC
CDR3: CASSNSMSSYNEQYF

J: TRBJ2-7
V: TRBV6-6
D: TRBD2
size: many
DNA: TGTGCCAGCAGTTACTCGATGTCCGCGGGAGTCTCCTACGAGCAGTACTTC
CDR3: CASSYSMSAGVSYEQYF

J: TRBJ2-1
V: TRBV7-2
D: NA
size: NA
DNA: TGTGCCAGCAGCCGCGGAAATTCAGGGGATGAGCAGTTCTTC
CDR3: CASSRGNSGDEQFF

J: TRBJ2-1
V: TRBV7-2
D: NA
size: NA
DNA: TGTGCCAGCAGCTTAACCACCCCAGGGGATGGGTCCTACAATGAGCAGTTCTTC
CDR3: CASSLTTPGDGSYNEQFF

J: TRBJ1-5
V: TRBV30
D: NA
size: NA
DNA: TGTGCCTGGAGCGATAGCAATCAGCCCCAGCATTTT
CDR3: CAWSDSNQPQHF

J: TRBJ2-1
V: TRBV5-5
D: TRBD2
size: many
DNA: TGTGCCAGCAGCTTGGCCGGGACTAGTAATGAGCAGTTCTTC
CDR3: CASSLAGTSNEQFF

J: TRBJ2-1
V: TRBV5-1
D: NA
size: NA
DNA: TGCGCCAGCAGCCTGGACTACAATGAGCAGTTCTTC
CDR3: CASSLDYNEQFF

J: TRBJ2-5
V: TRBV7-9
D: TRBD1
size: medium-sized
DNA: TGTGCCAGCAGCCGAGACAGGGGGCAAGAGACCCAGTACTTC
CDR3: CASSRDRGQETQYF

J: TRBJ2-7
V: TRBV28
D: NA
size: many
DNA: TGTGCCAGCAAATCCCCCCATCGCCCCTACGAGCAGTACTTC
CDR3: CASKSPHRPYEQYF

J: TRBJ2-2
V: TRBV30
D: NA
size: NA
DNA: TGTGCCTGGAGTGTCGGGGGAGGCGGGGAGCTGTTTTTT
CDR3: CAWSVGGGGELFF

J: TRBJ2-1
V: TRBV7-2
D: NA
size: NA
DNA: TGTGCCAGCAGCTTATACCGACAGGGAGGAAATGAGCAGTTCTTC
CDR3: CASSLYRQGGNEQFF

J: TRBJ2-7
V: TRBV6-8
D: NA
size: once
DNA: TGTGCCAGCGGGTGGCTATCAGACTACGAGCAGTACTTC
CDR3: CASGWLSDYEQYF

J: TRBJ1-2
V: TRBV5-1
D: NA
size: few
DNA: TGCGCCAGCAGCACAGGGACCGTAGACTATGGCTACACCTTC
CDR3: CASSTGTVDYGYTF

J: TRBJ1-6
V: TRBV27
D: TRBD1
size: few
DNA: TGTGCCAGCAGTCCAGGACAGGGTTATTCACCCCTCCACTTT
CDR3: CASSPGQGYSPLHF

J: TRBJ2-1
V: TRBV5-1
D: NA
size: NA
DNA: TGCGCCAGCAGCTTGGTGGGGGGCTCCTACAATGAGCAGTTCTTC
CDR3: CASSLVGGSYNEQFF

J: TRBJ2-3
V: TRBV2
D: TRBD2
size: few
DNA: TGTGCCAGGGCTAGCGGGACTAGCACAGATACGCAGTATTTT
CDR3: CARASGTSTDTQYF

J: TRBJ2-1
V: TRBV7-2
D: TRBD2
size: NA
DNA: TGTGCCAGCAGCTATTTCGGCGGTAGCGGGATATACAATGAGCAGTTCTTC
CDR3: CASSYFGGSGIYNEQFF

J: TRBJ1-2
V: TRBV28
D: NA
size: medium-sized
DNA: TGTGCCAGCAGTTTCGCAGACGTAAACTATGGCTACACCTTC
CDR3: CASSFADVNYGYTF

J: TRBJ1-2
V: TRBV28
D: NA
size: many
DNA: TGTGCCAGCAGTTTATGGGGGCGTCCCTACACCTTC
CDR3: CASSLWGRPYTF

J: TRBJ1-1
V: TRBV5-5
D: TRBD1
size: NA
DNA: TGTGCCAGCAGCTTGGAGGGGGCCCCGAACACTGAAGCTTTCTTT
CDR3: CASSLEGAPNTEAFF

J: TRBJ2-6
V: TRBV7-2
D: NA
size: NA
DNA: TGTGCCAGCAGCTTAGCGGGGATCGGGGCCAACGTCCTGACTTTC
CDR3: CASSLAGIGANVLTF

J: TRBJ1-3
V: TRBV4-2
D: NA
size: NA
DNA: TGTGCCAGCAGCCAAGAGCGGCCGGGCTCTGGAAACACCATATATTTT
CDR3: CASSQERPGSGNTIYF

J: TRBJ2-7
V: TRBV5-1
D: NA
size: many
DNA: TGCGCCAGCAGCCCCCAGGCAGGATTAACCATCTACGAGCAGTACTTC
CDR3: CASSPQAGLTIYEQYF

J: TRBJ2-3
V: TRBV5-6
D: NA
size: NA
DNA: TGTGCCAGCAGCTCCCGGGGAGCCGACACCGGGGAGCTGTATTTT
CDR3: CASSSRGADTGELYF

J: TRBJ1-1
V: TRBV2
D: NA
size: many
DNA: TGTGCCAGCAGTCCCGACAGTTTCGCTGAAGCTTTCTTT
CDR3: CASSPDSFAEAFF

J: TRBJ2-1
V: TRBV10-2
D: NA
size: medium-sized
DNA: TGCGCCAGCACTAATTTTTGGGAGACCAATGAGCAGTTCTTC
CDR3: CASTNFWETNEQFF

J: TRBJ2-1
V: TRBV5-5
D: NA
size: many
DNA: TGTGCCAGCAGCCACCTCCTAGAGACAACGTTCTTC
CDR3: CASSHLLETTFF

J: TRBJ2-3
V: TRBV5-4
D: NA
size: NA
DNA: TGTGCCAGCAGTTCCGGGTACGGCACAGATACGCAGTATTTT
CDR3: CASSSGYGTDTQYF

J: TRBJ2-7
V: TRBV24-1
D: NA
size: medium-sized
DNA: TGTGCCACCAGTGATGGGTCCGAGTCGAACCTCTACGAGCAGTACTTC
CDR3: CATSDGSESNLYEQYF

J: TRBJ2-3
V: TRBV11-3
D: TRBD1
size: many
DNA: TGTGCCAGCAGCTTACCACGGACAGGGCCAGATACGCAGTATTTT
CDR3: CASSLPRTGPDTQYF

J: TRBJ2-5
V: TRBV7-2
D: TRBD2
size: NA
DNA: TGTGCCAGCAGCCACCCCTCTTGGGAGGGAGAGACCCAGTACTTC
CDR3: CASSHPSWEGETQYF

J: TRBJ1-6
V: TRBV6-1
D: NA
size: NA
DNA: TGTGCCAGCAGTGAAGCAGAGAACCGGTCACCCCTCCACTTT
CDR3: CASSEAENRSPLHF

J: TRBJ2-6
V: TRBV5-4
D: NA
size: many
DNA: TGTGCCAGCAGCTTGCTTACTCACGGATACTCTGGGGCCAACGTCCTGACTTTC
CDR3: CASSLLTHGYSGANVLTF

J: TRBJ2-3
V: TRBV7-8
D: TRBD2
size: NA
DNA: TGTGCCAGCAGCTTACTGACTAGCCGGCACGATACGCAGTATTTT
CDR3: CASSLLTSRHDTQYF